This TCR beta chain was sequenced in a study of blood T cell repertoires in COVID-19. About the research overall: Samples representing acute and convalescent COVID-19 were sourced from the United States, Italy and Spain. PBMCs, B-cell-depleted T cells, or T cells were the source of the cDNA or gDNA that made up the material.

The table came from immunoSEQ multiplex PCR; TCRdb's copy has only in-frame clones and leaves some out. Of 300,000 to 400,000 clones in the sample, around nine tenths were seen once. The sample was peripheral blood. The clonotype originates from a human donor in a cohort sampled during active COVID-19.

CDR3 amino acids: CATSLDRSTDTQYF. DNA for the CDR3: TGTGCCACCAGCTTGGACAGGAGCACAGATACGCAGTATTTT. This rearrangement joins TRBV15 to TRBJ2-3; 7 bases fit TRBD1. V was pared by 5 bases and J by 0 bases, with 2 bases of the junction left unmatched. The CDR3 spans 14 residues. In germline, CDR1 is LNHNV, CDR2 YYDKDF (reference sequence).